This TCR beta chain was observed in a study of type 1 regulatory T cells. Whole-study context: T-allo10 is an in vitro-generated, Tr1-enriched CD4 T cell product specific for alloantigen.

Comments on this clonotype: Possible read error: a much larger clone is one base away.

TCRdb re-called the reads through MiXCR, storing one row per CDR3 protein. The repertoire holds fewer than 20,000 distinct CDR3 sequences, with about 9.4% as singletons. CDR1 is LGHDT and CDR2 is YNNKEL in the germline V gene (reference sequence). The V end lost 1 base, the J end lost 5 bases, and 1 base lay between the germline ends. CDR3 size: 11 residues. Material: CD4+ T cells, either the whole sample or a sorted fraction (not recorded which). V and J are TRBV3-1 and TRBJ2-3, with unresolved D. This TCR came from a human donor in good health. CDR3 sequence (DNA): TGTGCCAGCAGCCAAGGAGATACGCAGTATTTT. Amino acids: CASSQGDTQYF.